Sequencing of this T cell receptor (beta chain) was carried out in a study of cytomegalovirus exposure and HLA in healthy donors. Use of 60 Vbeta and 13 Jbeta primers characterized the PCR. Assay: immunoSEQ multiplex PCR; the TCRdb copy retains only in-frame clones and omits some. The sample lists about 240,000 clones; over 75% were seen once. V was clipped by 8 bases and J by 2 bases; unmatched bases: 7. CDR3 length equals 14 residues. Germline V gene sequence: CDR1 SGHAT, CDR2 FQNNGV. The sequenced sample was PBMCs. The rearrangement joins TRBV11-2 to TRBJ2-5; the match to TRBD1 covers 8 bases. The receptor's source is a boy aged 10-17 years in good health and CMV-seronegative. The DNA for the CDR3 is TGTGCCAGCTCCTTCGGGACAGGACAAGAGACCCAGTACTTC. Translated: CASSFGTGQETQYF.